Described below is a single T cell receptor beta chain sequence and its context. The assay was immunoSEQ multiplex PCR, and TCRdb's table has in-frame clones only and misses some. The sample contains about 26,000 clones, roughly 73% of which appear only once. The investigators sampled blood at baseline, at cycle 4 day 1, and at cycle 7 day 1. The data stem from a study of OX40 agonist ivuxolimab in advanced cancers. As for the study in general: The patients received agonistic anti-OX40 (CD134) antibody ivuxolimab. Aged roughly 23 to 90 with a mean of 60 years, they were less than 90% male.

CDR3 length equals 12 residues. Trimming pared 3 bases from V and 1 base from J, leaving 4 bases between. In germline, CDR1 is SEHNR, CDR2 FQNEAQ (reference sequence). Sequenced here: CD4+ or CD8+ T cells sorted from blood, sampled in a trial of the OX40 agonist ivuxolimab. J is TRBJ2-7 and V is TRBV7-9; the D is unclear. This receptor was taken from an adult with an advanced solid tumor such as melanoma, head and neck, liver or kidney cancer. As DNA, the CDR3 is TGTGCCAGCAGCTTGGGATCCTACGAGCAGTACTTC. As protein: CASSLGSYEQYF.